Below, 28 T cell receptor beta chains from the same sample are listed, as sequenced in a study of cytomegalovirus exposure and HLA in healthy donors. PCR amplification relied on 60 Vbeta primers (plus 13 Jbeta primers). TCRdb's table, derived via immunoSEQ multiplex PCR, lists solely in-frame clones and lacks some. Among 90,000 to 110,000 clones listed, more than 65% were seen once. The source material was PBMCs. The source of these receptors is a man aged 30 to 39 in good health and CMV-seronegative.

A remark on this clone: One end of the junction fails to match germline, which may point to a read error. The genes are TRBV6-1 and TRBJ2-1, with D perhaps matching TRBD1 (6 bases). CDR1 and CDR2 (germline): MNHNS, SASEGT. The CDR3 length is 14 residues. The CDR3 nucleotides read TGTGTCAGCAGTGAGATGGGGGCATACAATGAGCAGTTCTTC. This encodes CVSSEMGAYNEQFF.

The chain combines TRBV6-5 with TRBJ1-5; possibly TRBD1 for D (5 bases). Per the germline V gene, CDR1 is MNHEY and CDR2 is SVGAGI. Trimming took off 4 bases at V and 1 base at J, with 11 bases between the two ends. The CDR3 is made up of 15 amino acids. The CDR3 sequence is CASSLQARSNQPQHF. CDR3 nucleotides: TGTGCCAGCAGTTTACAGGCAAGGAGCAATCAGCCCCAGCATTTT.

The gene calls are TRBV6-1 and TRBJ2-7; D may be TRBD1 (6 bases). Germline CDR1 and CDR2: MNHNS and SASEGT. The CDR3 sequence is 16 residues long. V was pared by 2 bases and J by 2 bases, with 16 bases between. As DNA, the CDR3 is TGTGCCAGCAGTGAACTCCTTACAGGGAGAACCTACGAGCAGTACTTC. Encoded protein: CASSELLTGRTYEQYF.

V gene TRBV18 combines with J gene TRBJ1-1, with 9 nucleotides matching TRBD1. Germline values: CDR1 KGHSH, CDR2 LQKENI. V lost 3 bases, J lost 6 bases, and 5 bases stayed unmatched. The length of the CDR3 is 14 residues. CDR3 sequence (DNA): TGTGCCAGCTCACCTGGGACAGGGAAGGCTGAAGCTTTCTTT. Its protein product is CASSPGTGKAEAFF. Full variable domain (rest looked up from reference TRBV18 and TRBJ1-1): NAGVMQNPRHLVRRRGQEARLRCSPMKGHSHVYWYRQLPEEGLKFMVYLQKENIIDESGMPKERFSAEFPKEGPSILRIQQVVRGDSAAYFCASSPGTGKAEAFFGQGTRLTVV.

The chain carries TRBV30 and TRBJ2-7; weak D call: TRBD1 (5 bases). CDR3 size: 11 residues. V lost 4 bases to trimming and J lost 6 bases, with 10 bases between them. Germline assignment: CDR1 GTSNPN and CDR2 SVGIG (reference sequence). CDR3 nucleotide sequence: TGTGCCTGGACACAGGCCTCCGAGCAGTACTTC. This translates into CAWTQASEQYF.

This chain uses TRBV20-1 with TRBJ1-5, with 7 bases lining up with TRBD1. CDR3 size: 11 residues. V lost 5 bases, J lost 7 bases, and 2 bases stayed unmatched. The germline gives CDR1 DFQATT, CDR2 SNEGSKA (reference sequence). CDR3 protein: CSAARGQPQHF. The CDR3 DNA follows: TGCAGTGCTGCCAGGGGGCAGCCCCAGCATTTT.

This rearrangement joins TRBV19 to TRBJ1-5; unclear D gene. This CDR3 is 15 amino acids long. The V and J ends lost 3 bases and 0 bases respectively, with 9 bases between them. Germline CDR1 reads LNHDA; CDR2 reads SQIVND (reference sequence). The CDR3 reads CASSMAVNSNQPQHF. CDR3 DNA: TGTGCCAGTAGTATGGCCGTAAATAGCAATCAGCCCCAGCATTTT. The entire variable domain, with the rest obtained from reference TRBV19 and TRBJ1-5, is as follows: DGGITQSPKYLFRKEGQNVTLSCEQNLNHDAMYWYRQDPGQGLRLIYYSQIVNDFQKGDIAEGYSVSREKKESFPLTVTSAQKNPTAFYLCASSMAVNSNQPQHFGDGTRLSIL.

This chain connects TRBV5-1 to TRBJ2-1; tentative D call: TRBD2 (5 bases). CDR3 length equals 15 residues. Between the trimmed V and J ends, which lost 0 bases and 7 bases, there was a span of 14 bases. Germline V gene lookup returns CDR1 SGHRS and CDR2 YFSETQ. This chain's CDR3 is CASSLEVLGSNEQFF. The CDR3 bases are TGCGCCAGCAGCTTGGAGGTCCTAGGGAGTAATGAGCAGTTCTTC.

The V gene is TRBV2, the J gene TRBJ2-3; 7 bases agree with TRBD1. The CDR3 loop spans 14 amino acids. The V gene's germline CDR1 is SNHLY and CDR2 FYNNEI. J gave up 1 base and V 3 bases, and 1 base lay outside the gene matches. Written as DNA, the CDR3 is TGTGCCAGCAGTGACCAGGGGGGCACAGATACGCAGTATTTT. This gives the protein CASSDQGGTDTQYF.

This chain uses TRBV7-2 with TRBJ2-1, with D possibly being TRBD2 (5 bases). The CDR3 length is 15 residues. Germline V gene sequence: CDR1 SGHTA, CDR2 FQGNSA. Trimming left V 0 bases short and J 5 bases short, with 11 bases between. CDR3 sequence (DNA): TGTGCCAGCAGCTTAGCCCCAGTCGGGAACAATGAGCAGTTCTTC. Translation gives CASSLAPVGNNEQFF.

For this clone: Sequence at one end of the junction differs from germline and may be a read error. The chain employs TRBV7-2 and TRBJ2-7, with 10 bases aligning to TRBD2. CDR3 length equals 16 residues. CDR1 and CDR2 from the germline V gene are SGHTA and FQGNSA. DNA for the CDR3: TGTGCCAGCAGCTTGCTGGGAGCGGGGGGGTTTCTACGAGTGGACTTC. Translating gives CASSLLGAGGFLRVDF. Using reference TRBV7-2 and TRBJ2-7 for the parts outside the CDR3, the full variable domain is GAGVSQSPSNKVTEKGKDVELRCDPISGHTALYWYRQSLGQGLEFLIYFQGNSAPDKSGLPSDRFSAERTGGSVSTLTIQRTQQEDSAVYLCASSLLGAGGFLRVDFGPGTRLTVT.

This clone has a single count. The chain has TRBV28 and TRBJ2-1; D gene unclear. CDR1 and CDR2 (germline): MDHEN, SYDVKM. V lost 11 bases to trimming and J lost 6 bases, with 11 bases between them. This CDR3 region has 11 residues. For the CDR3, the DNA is TGTGCCGCCCGGTATCGCAATGAGCAGTTCTTC. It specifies CAARYRNEQFF.

The CDR3 sequence is CASSPGLARSTDTQYF. CDR3 nucleotide sequence: TGTGCCAGCTCGCCGGGACTAGCGAGAAGCACAGATACGCAGTATTTT. The chain employs TRBV18 and TRBJ2-3; TRBD2 matches 10 bases. In germline, CDR1 is KGHSH, CDR2 LQKENI. Trimming cost V 6 bases and J 0 bases; bases outside gene matches: 6. The CDR3 consists of 16 residues.

CDR3 amino acids: CASSLEGGSGNTIYF. CDR3 bases: TGCGCCAGCAGCTTGGAAGGGGGCTCTGGAAACACCATATATTTT. This chain connects TRBV5-1 to TRBJ1-3; D perhaps matches TRBD1 (6 bases). In germline, CDR1 is SGHRS, CDR2 YFSETQ. The germline V and J ends were trimmed by 0 bases and 0 bases, with 7 bases remaining between them. The length of the CDR3 is 15 residues.

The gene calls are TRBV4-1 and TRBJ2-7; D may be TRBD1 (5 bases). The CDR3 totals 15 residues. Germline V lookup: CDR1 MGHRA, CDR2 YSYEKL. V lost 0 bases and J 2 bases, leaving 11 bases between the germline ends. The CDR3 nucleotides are TGCGCCAGCAGCCAAGACAGGGAAGGCACCTACGAGCAGTACTTC. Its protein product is CASSQDREGTYEQYF.

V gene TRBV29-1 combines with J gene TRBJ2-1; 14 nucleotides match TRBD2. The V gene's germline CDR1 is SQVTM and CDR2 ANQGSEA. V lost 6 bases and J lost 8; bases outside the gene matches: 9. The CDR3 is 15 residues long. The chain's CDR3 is CSVSGTSGSIDEQFF. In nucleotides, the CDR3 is TGCAGCGTCTCCGGGACTAGCGGGAGTATAGATGAGCAGTTCTTC.

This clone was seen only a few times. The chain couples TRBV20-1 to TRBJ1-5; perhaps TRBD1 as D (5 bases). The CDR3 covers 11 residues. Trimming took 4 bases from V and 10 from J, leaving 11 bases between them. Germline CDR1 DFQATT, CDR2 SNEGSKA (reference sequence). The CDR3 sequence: CSAKGGEPQHF. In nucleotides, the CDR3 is TGCAGTGCTAAGGGAGGGGAACCCCAGCATTTT.

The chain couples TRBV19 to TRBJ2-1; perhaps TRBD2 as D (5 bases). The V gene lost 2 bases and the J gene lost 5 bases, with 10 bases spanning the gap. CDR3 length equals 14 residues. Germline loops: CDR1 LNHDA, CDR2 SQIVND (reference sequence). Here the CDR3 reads CASSISGSDNEQFF. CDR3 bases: TGTGCCAGTAGTATAAGTGGGAGTGACAATGAGCAGTTCTTC. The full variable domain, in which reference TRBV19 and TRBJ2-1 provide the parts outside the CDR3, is DGGITQSPKYLFRKEGQNVTLSCEQNLNHDAMYWYRQDPGQGLRLIYYSQIVNDFQKGDIAEGYSVSREKKESFPLTVTSAQKNPTAFYLCASSISGSDNEQFFGPGTRLTVL.

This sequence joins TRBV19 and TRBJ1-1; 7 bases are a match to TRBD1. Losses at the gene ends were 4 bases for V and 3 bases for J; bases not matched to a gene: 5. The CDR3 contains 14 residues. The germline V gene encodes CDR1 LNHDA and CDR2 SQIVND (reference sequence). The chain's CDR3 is CASSTGTAYTEAFF. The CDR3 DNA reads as TGTGCCAGTAGTACAGGGACAGCTTACACTGAAGCTTTCTTT.

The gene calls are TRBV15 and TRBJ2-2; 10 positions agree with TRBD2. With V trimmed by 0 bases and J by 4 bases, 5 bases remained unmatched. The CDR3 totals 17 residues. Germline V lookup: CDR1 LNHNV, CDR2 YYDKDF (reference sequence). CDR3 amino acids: CATSRDRASGSTGELFF. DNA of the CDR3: TGTGCCACCAGCAGAGATCGGGCTAGCGGGAGCACCGGGGAGCTGTTTTTT.

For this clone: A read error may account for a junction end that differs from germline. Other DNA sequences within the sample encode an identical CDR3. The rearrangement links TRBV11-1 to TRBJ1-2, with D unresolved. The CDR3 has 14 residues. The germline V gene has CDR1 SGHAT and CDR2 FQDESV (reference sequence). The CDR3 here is CASSLPGPNYGYTF. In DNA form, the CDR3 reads TGTGCCAGCAGCCTTCCGGGTCCCAACTACGGCTACACCTTC.

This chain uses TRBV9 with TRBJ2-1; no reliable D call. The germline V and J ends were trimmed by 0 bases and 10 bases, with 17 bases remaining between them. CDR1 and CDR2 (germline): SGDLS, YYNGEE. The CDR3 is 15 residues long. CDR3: CASSVATGADLEQFF. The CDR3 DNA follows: TGTGCCAGCAGCGTAGCTACTGGAGCAGACTTGGAGCAGTTCTTC.

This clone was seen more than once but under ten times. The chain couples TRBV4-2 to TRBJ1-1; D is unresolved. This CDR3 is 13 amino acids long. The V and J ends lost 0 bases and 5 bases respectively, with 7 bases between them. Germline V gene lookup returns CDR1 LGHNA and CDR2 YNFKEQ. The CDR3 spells CASSQDRQTEAFF. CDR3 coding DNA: TGTGCCAGCAGCCAAGACAGGCAAACTGAAGCTTTCTTT.

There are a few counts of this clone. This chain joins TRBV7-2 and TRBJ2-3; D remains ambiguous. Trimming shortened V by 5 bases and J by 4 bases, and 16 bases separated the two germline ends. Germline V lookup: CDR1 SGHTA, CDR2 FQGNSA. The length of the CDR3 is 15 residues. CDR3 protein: CASSPLATRADTQYF. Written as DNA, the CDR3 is TGTGCCAGCAGCCCCCTGGCGACTCGGGCAGATACGCAGTATTTT.

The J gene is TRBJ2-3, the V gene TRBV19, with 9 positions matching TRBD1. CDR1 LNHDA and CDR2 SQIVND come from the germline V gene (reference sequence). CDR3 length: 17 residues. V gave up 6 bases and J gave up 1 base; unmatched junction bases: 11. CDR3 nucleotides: TGTGCCAGTAGCCCGGACAGGGGACCCGGGGGCACAGATACGCAGTATTTT. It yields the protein CASSPDRGPGGTDTQYF.

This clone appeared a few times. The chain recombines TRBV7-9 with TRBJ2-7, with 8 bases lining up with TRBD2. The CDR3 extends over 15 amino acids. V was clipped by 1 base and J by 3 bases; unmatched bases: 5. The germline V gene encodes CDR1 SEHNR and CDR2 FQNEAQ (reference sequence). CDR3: CASSLVAGGRYEQYF. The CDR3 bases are TGTGCCAGCAGCTTAGTCGCGGGAGGCCGCTACGAGCAGTACTTC.

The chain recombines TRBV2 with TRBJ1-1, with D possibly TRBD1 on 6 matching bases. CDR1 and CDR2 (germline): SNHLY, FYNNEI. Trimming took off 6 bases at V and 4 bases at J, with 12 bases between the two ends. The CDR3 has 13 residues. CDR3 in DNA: TGTGCCAGCAGGAACAGGGAGGGCACTGAAGCTTTCTTT. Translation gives CASRNREGTEAFF.

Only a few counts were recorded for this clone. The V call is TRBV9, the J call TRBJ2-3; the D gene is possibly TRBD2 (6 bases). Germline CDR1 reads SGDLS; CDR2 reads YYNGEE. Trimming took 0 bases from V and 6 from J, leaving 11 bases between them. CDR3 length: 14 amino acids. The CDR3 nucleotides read TGTGCCAGCAGCGTAGACGGGAGTGGGGATACGCAGTATTTT. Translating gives CASSVDGSGDTQYF. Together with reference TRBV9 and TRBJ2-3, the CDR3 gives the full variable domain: DSGVTQTPKHLITATGQRVTLRCSPRSGDLSVYWYQQSLDQGLQFLIQYYNGEERAKGNILERFSAQQFPDLHSELNLSSLELGDSALYFCASSVDGSGDTQYFGPGTRLTVL.